These 22 T cell receptor beta chains were all obtained from the same sample, sequenced in a study of human T cells and chemical hapten exposure. Time point in this sample: patch test 1, 2 weeks after DPC sensitization. Noted treatment: therapeutic diphenylcyclopropenone sensitization with weekly scalp DPC. TCRdb processed the RACE reads anew with MiXCR; each CDR3 protein has one entry. The profile shows about 100,000 distinct CDR3 sequences, approximately 11% of them singletons. Sequenced here: whole blood, sampled in connection with sensitization to the hapten diphenylcyclopropenone (DPC). The receptors shown here come from a woman between 40 and 50 years old with alopecia areata. Some clones in this sample may be carry-over from other donors' samples.

The chain joins TRBV20-1 to TRBJ1-1; D ambiguous. The CDR3 contains 12 residues. Germline CDR1 DFQATT, CDR2 SNEGSKA (reference sequence). The V end was cut by 6 bases, the J end by 5 bases, with 13 bases between. As DNA, the CDR3 is TGCAGTGCAAGACCCCTTGGGACTGAAGCTTTCTTT. Translating gives CSARPLGTEAFF.

This chain uses TRBV29-1 with TRBJ1-3, with a tentative D call TRBD1 (5 bases). The germline CDR1 and CDR2 sequences are SQVTM and ANQGSEA. V lost 3 bases and J 8 bases, leaving 14 bases between the germline ends. This CDR3 has 13 residues. CDR3 region: CSVDPREDDTIYF. The CDR3 nucleotides read TGCAGCGTTGACCCCAGGGAAGATGACACCATATATTTT.

This chain links TRBV14 with TRBJ2-2, with TRBD2 identical over 10 bases. CDR1 is SGHDN, CDR2 FVKESK, per germline. V shed 4 bases, J shed 7 bases, and the junction held 3 bases outside the gene matches. The CDR3 runs 14 residues. CDR3 sequence reads: CASSPSGSNGELFF. CDR3 nucleotide sequence: TGTGCCAGCAGCCCTAGCGGGAGTAACGGGGAGCTGTTTTTT.

This chain joins TRBV7-8 and TRBJ2-2, with no clear D. Per germline, CDR1 SGHVS and CDR2 FQNEAQ. This CDR3 has 13 residues. Trimming removed 4 bases from V and 6 bases from J, with 9 bases in between. The DNA of the CDR3 is TGTGCCAGCAGCTCCAGGTCCTCCGGGGAGCTGTTTTTT. Its protein is CASSSRSSGELFF.

As concerns this clonotype: Since a much larger clone is just one base distant, this may be a read error. The V and J genes are TRBV10-1 and TRBJ2-7; D not resolved. This CDR3 spans 13 amino acids. Per the germline V gene, CDR1 is WNHNN and CDR2 is SYGVQD (reference sequence). The CDR3 reads CVSRSSDSYEQYF. In nucleotides, the CDR3 is TGCGTCAGCCGGTCGTCCGACTCCTACGAGCAGTACTTC.

The V call is TRBV20-1, the J call TRBJ2-7; 7 bases match TRBD1. CDR3 length: 14 residues. Germline values: CDR1 DFQATT, CDR2 SNEGSKA (reference sequence). After removal of 0 bases from V and 1 base from J, the junction contained 3 bases not matched to a gene. CDR3 coding DNA: TGCAGTGCTAGAGATTCGACAGGGTCCTACGAGCAGTACTTC. This gives the protein CSARDSTGSYEQYF.

At least ten counts were recorded for this clonotype. The chain has TRBV11-2 and TRBJ2-2, with D unresolved. This CDR3 comprises 13 residues. V was pared by 1 base and J by 6 bases, with 6 bases between. The V gene's germline CDR1 is SGHAT and CDR2 FQNNGV. The CDR3 region has the DNA TGTGCCAGCAGCTTAGTGGCCCCCGGGGAGCTGTTTTTT. It yields the protein CASSLVAPGELFF.

This rearrangement joins TRBV19 to TRBJ2-6; D is unresolved. The CDR3 length is 15 residues. The germline V gene has CDR1 LNHDA and CDR2 SQIVND (reference sequence). V was trimmed by 7 bases and J by 0 bases, leaving 10 bases between them. In nucleotides, the CDR3 is TGTGCCAGTAACCCGGGTAGCTCTGGGGCCAACGTCCTGACTTTC. It translates to CASNPGSSGANVLTF.

CDR3 coding DNA: TGTGCCAGCAGTGGAGTAGCGGGAGAGCGCGAGCAGTACTTC. Translated, it gives CASSGVAGEREQYF. V and J are TRBV6-1 and TRBJ2-7; 9 positions agree with TRBD2. Unmatched junction bases numbered 7, after V lost 4 bases and J lost 6 bases. This CDR3 is built from 14 residues. CDR1 and CDR2 from the germline V gene are MNHNS and SASEGT.

This clonotype has ten or more counts. DNA for the CDR3: TGTGCCAGCAGGCACGGGAACTTGACGCCCCCTAGCACAGATACGCAGTATTTT. Protein product: CASRHGNLTPPSTDTQYF. The chain carries TRBV7-9 and TRBJ2-3, with TRBD2 as a possible D gene (5 bases). Germline assignment: CDR1 SEHNR and CDR2 FQNEAQ (reference sequence). The V end was cut by 6 bases, the J end by 0 bases, with 22 bases between. The CDR3 contains 18 residues.

This clonotype was seen only a few times. This sequence joins TRBV10-2 and TRBJ1-1; D is undetermined. From germline, CDR1 is WSHSY and CDR2 SAAADI. The CDR3 length is 14 residues. V gave up 4 bases and J gave up 7 bases, with 16 bases separating them. DNA for the CDR3: TGCGCCAGCAGTGGGACCCCAATGGGGAGTGAAGCTTTCTTT. It specifies CASSGTPMGSEAFF.

This clonotype was detected ten times or more. The CDR3 nucleotides are TGTGCCTCCCACCAGGGTGTGTACGAGCAGTACTTC. This sequence encodes CASHQGVYEQYF. The rearrangement links TRBV28 to TRBJ2-7; maybe TRBD1 (5 bases). The CDR3 has 12 residues. V was cut by 11 bases and J by 4 bases, with 15 bases left in between. Germline V gene data show CDR1 as MDHEN and CDR2 as SYDVKM.

V is TRBV5-4 and J is TRBJ2-1; 7 bases fit TRBD1. The length of the CDR3 is 16 residues. The germline gives CDR1 SGHNT, CDR2 YYREEE (reference sequence). V gave up 0 bases and J gave up 6 bases; unmatched junction bases: 9. The CDR3 DNA reads as TGTGCCAGCAGCTTGGCCTTCAACCGACAGGGCAATGAGCAGTTCTTC. Amino acid sequence: CASSLAFNRQGNEQFF.

This clonotype was detected only a few times. The J gene is TRBJ2-7, the V gene TRBV7-6; TRBD2 agrees at 10 bases. Trimming at V came to 5 bases and at J to 0 bases, leaving 7 bases not matched to a gene. Germline V lookup: CDR1 SGHVS, CDR2 FNYEAQ. This CDR3 is built from 16 residues. Written as DNA, the CDR3 is TGTGCCAGCAGCGACCTAGCGGGGGTTACCTCCTACGAGCAGTACTTC. Translated, it gives CASSDLAGVTSYEQYF.

The chain recombines TRBV29-1 with TRBJ2-1; 9 positions agree with TRBD1. The germline V gene encodes CDR1 SQVTM and CDR2 ANQGSEA. V lost 6 bases, J lost 9 bases, and 6 bases stayed unmatched. The CDR3 runs 12 residues. The CDR3 region has the DNA TGCAGCGTCAAACAGGGGGCGGGTGAGCAGTTCTTC. Amino acids: CSVKQGAGEQFF.

This clonotype was picked up a small number of times. The V gene is TRBV7-2, the J gene TRBJ2-3, with D perhaps matching TRBD2 (5 bases). Trimming pared 5 bases from V and 6 bases from J, leaving 9 bases between. The CDR3 contains 12 residues. Germline values: CDR1 SGHTA, CDR2 FQGNSA. Here the CDR3 DNA reads TGTGCCAGCAGCCATAGGAGGGATACGCAGTATTTT. Translating gives CASSHRRDTQYF.

The chain carries TRBV6-5 and TRBJ1-1; D possibly corresponds to TRBD1 (5 bases). This CDR3 spans 14 amino acids. CDR1 and CDR2 from the germline V gene are MNHEY and SVGAGI. Trimming removed 6 bases at V and 1 base at J, with 12 bases between. CDR3 loop: CASRNRSKNTEAFF. The CDR3 nucleotides read TGTGCCAGCAGAAACAGGAGCAAGAACACTGAAGCTTTCTTT.

The sample holds many counts of this clonotype. The CDR3 region is CSAPTTSLAKNIQYF. The CDR3 nucleotides are TGCAGTGCGCCAACAACTTCACTGGCCAAAAACATTCAGTACTTC. The V and J genes are TRBV20-1 and TRBJ2-4; no definite D call. V was trimmed by 6 bases and J by 1 base, leaving 16 bases between them. This CDR3 spans 15 amino acids. Germline V gene data show CDR1 as DFQATT and CDR2 as SNEGSKA (reference sequence).

This clonotype has ten or more counts. The genes are TRBV14 and TRBJ2-1; 10 bases align to TRBD2. The CDR3 consists of 15 residues. Germline V lookup: CDR1 SGHDN, CDR2 FVKESK. V gave up 4 bases and J gave up 7 bases; unmatched junction bases: 7. The CDR3 nucleotides read TGTGCCAGCAGCCGTCTAGCGGGAGTGGGTAATGAGCAGTTCTTC. As protein: CASSRLAGVGNEQFF.

Judged by abundance, this clonotype is medium-sized. This chain links TRBV6-6 with TRBJ2-5; tentatively, D is TRBD2 (6 bases). The CDR3 spans 13 residues. Deletions cut 5 bases from V and 5 bases from J, with 12 bases between. Germline CDR1 reads MNHNY; CDR2 reads SVGAGI (reference sequence). The CDR3 sequence: CASSPPGRETQYF. The CDR3 DNA reads TGTGCCAGCAGTCCACCGGGGAGGGAGACCCAGTACTTC.

V and J are TRBV5-4 and TRBJ1-1; no definite D call. Trimming took off 4 bases at V and 8 bases at J, with 15 bases between the two ends. Germline V gene data show CDR1 as SGHNT and CDR2 as YYREEE (reference sequence). This CDR3 spans 13 amino acids. CDR3 protein: CASSPDPRWEAFF. The CDR3 DNA reads TGTGCCAGCAGCCCCGACCCTCGCTGGGAAGCTTTCTTT.

The table lists this clonotype with a few counts. The chain has TRBV20-1 and TRBJ1-2; 7 bases are a match to TRBD1. Germline CDR1 DFQATT, CDR2 SNEGSKA (reference sequence). The CDR3 loop spans 13 amino acids. V shed 4 bases and J 4 bases; nucleotides not matched to a gene: 6. The CDR3 coding sequence is TGCAGTGCTACGACGGACAGGCTCTATGGCTACACCTTC. Translation gives CSATTDRLYGYTF.